The 9 T cell receptor beta chains in this list originate from one sample, sequenced in a study of T cell responses to AZD1222 COVID-19 vaccine listed by TCRdb under 2021. Libraries were prepared through the immunoSEQ multiplex PCR assay. TCRdb holds this immuneACCESS table with in-frame rearrangements only. Some clones are missing; in checked studies, unresolved V genes explain under half, and the rest has no known cause. The table for this sample lists around 80,000 clones; around 82% of them were counted only once. About 1.3% of the sample is in the top ten clones. Per the publication, the time point label means: about 28 days (+/-7) after the second vaccine dose. Here the sequenced sample was peripheral blood, taken 28 days after the second AZD1222 dose. These TCRs come from an adult who received the AZD1222 COVID-19 vaccine.

V and J are TRBV2 and TRBJ2-1, with 8 nucleotides matching TRBD2. Germline CDR1 is SNHLY and CDR2 is FYNNEI. CDR3 length: 14 residues. V lost 8 bases to trimming and J lost 4 bases; unmatched junction nucleotides: 7. The DNA of the CDR3 is TGTGCCAGCGCCGCCCCTAGCGGGTACAATGAGCAGTTCTTC. Protein product: CASAAPSGYNEQFF.

V gene TRBV19 combines with J gene TRBJ2-2; 10 bases fit TRBD1. Germline V gives CDR1 LNHDA, CDR2 SQIVND (reference sequence). With 7 bases clipped from V and 6 bases from J, the junction kept 5 bases outside the gene matches. CDR3 length: 14 amino acids. The CDR3 spells CASTGQGVSGELFF. In DNA, the CDR3 is TGTGCCAGTACTGGACAGGGGGTCTCCGGGGAGCTGTTTTTT.

The chain has TRBV9 and TRBJ2-5; D is perhaps TRBD1 (6 bases). Germline V gives CDR1 SGDLS, CDR2 YYNGEE. V shed 0 bases and J shed 5 bases, with 17 bases lying between them. CDR3 length: 16 residues. The CDR3 DNA sequence: TGTGCCAGCAGCGTAGGAGGGCAGGGGAATTGGGAGACCCAGTACTTC. Amino acids: CASSVGGQGNWETQYF.

The chain combines TRBV27 with TRBJ2-7; D possibly corresponds to TRBD1 (5 bases). The germline CDR1 and CDR2 sequences are MNHEY and SMNVEV (reference sequence). V was pared by 3 bases and J by 3 bases, with 9 bases between. The CDR3 runs 13 residues. The CDR3 is CASSFRQGYEQYF. The DNA of the CDR3 is TGTGCCAGCAGTTTCAGGCAGGGCTACGAGCAGTACTTC.

The chain employs TRBV7-9 and TRBJ1-1; TRBD1 is a possible D gene (5 bases). The germline V gene encodes CDR1 SEHNR and CDR2 FQNEAQ (reference sequence). V dropped 5 bases and J dropped 1 base, with 14 bases sitting between them. There are 15 residues in the CDR3. CDR3 sequence: CASSNAGKGNTEAFF. In DNA form, the CDR3 reads TGTGCCAGCAGCAATGCAGGGAAGGGGAACACTGAAGCTTTCTTT.

The V call is TRBV14, the J call TRBJ2-7; TRBD1 agrees at 7 bases. The junction had 10 bases not matched to a gene; V was cut back by 4 bases and J by 1 base. The germline V gene encodes CDR1 SGHDN and CDR2 FVKESK. The CDR3 sequence is 16 residues long. CDR3 DNA sequence: TGTGCCAGCAGCCCAGGGGGTTGGTCAGTATCCTACGAGCAGTACTTC. Its translation: CASSPGGWSVSYEQYF.

The chain is built from TRBV27 and TRBJ2-7, with 7 nucleotides matching TRBD2. The length of the CDR3 is 16 residues. Germline V lookup: CDR1 MNHEY, CDR2 SMNVEV (reference sequence). The J segment lost 2 bases and the V segment lost 4 bases, leaving 11 bases of the junction unmatched. CDR3 sequence reads: CASSSLQSGAAYEQYF. The CDR3 region has the DNA TGTGCCAGCAGTTCTCTCCAGAGCGGGGCAGCCTACGAGCAGTACTTC.

The V and J genes are TRBV2 and TRBJ2-1; 12 bases fit TRBD1. Germline-derived CDR1 and CDR2 are SNHLY and FYNNEI. The CDR3 has 14 amino acids. The ends lost 8 bases at V and 15 bases at J; junction bases unmatched: 14. For the CDR3, the DNA is TGTGCCAGCCCCGGGACAGGGGGCATCGAAGCCCCGTTCTTC. The encoded protein is CASPGTGGIEAPFF.

This chain connects TRBV9 to TRBJ2-1, with 8 bases matching TRBD1. In germline, CDR1 is SGDLS, CDR2 YYNGEE. After removal of 4 bases from V and 5 bases from J, the junction contained 2 bases not matched to a gene. The CDR3 totals 13 residues. The CDR3 loop is CASSPTGDNEQFF. The CDR3 DNA reads as TGTGCCAGCAGCCCGACAGGGGACAATGAGCAGTTCTTC.